The 7 T cell receptor beta chains given below trace back to one sample, sequenced in a study of control samples from healthy donors and cancer patients. The data were produced by immunoSEQ multiplex PCR, yet TCRdb's version contains in-frame clones alone and is incomplete. The sample lists tens of thousands of clones, 85% to 90% seen once, with under 2.5% in the top ten. The material sequenced was PBMCs. These receptors originate from a woman aged 55-70 years with head and neck cancer.

The chain employs TRBV9 and TRBJ1-3; weak D call: TRBD1 (6 bases). The CDR3 has 16 residues. Germline lookup yields CDR1 SGDLS and CDR2 YYNGEE. The V gene lost 4 bases and the J gene lost 4 bases, with 18 bases spanning the gap. The CDR3 DNA reads TGTGCCAGCAGCAAGACCCTGGGGGGGGCAGGAAACACCATATATTTT. Protein: CASSKTLGGAGNTIYF.

The chain employs TRBV7-2 and TRBJ2-3; 14 bases map to TRBD2. CDR1 and CDR2 (germline): SGHTA, FQGNSA. Unmatched junction bases numbered 7, after V lost 6 bases and J lost 2 bases. CDR3 length: 17 residues. The DNA of the CDR3 is TGTGCCAGCAGGGGGACTAGCGGGAGTCGGTCCACAGATACGCAGTATTTT. This translates into CASRGTSGSRSTDTQYF.

The chain employs TRBV6-5 and TRBJ1-4; no firm D call. V lost 8 bases and J 0 bases, leaving 10 bases between the germline ends. CDR3 size: 14 residues. The germline CDR1 and CDR2 sequences are MNHEY and SVGAGI. CDR3 in amino acids: CASQRVATNEKLFF. The CDR3 bases are TGTGCCAGCCAGAGGGTCGCAACTAATGAAAAACTGTTTTTT.

CDR3 nucleotide sequence: TGCAGCGTTGTCGCGGGCACAGATACGCAGTATTTT. Translating gives CSVVAGTDTQYF. This chain links TRBV29-1 with TRBJ2-3; D gene unclear. The CDR3 sequence is 12 residues long. The germline V gene has CDR1 SQVTM and CDR2 ANQGSEA. V was shortened by 4 bases and J by 1 base, with 6 bases between the two germline ends.

The chain joins TRBV27 to TRBJ1-5; D is perhaps TRBD1 (5 bases). V dropped 2 bases and J dropped 2 bases, with 7 bases sitting between them. The CDR3 is 14 residues long. CDR1 is MNHEY, CDR2 SMNVEV, per germline (reference sequence). This CDR3 is CASSLLRGNQPQHF. For the CDR3, the DNA is TGTGCCAGCAGTTTACTCAGGGGCAATCAGCCCCAGCATTTT.

V usage is TRBV27 and J usage is TRBJ2-3; D is unclear. The length of the CDR3 is 14 residues. The V end lost 0 bases, the J end lost 1 base, and 5 bases lay between the germline ends. Germline CDR1 MNHEY, CDR2 SMNVEV (reference sequence). The DNA for the CDR3 is TGTGCCAGCAGTTTATCGGCGGGCACAGATACGCAGTATTTT. Its translation is CASSLSAGTDTQYF.

This clone has just one count. The chain joins TRBV10-3 to TRBJ2-7; possible D gene TRBD2, 5 bases. The CDR3 contains 16 residues. V was pared by 0 bases and J by 5 bases, with 17 bases between. Per the germline V gene, CDR1 is ENHRY and CDR2 is SYGVKD. CDR3 residues: CAISESRQARGDEQYF. The DNA for the CDR3 is TGTGCCATCAGTGAGTCAAGGCAGGCCCGGGGTGACGAGCAGTACTTC.